Described below is a single T cell receptor (beta chain) sequence and its context. Its antigen is not identified. This specimen comes from a study of T cells in localized non-small cell lung cancer. Overall study results and limits: Adjacent lung tissue had a median about 57 of the top 100 clones found in the tumor. There was higher T cell clonality in uninvolved adjacent lung than in tumor, and it was highest there.

CDR3 length: 13 residues. V was trimmed by 3 bases and J by 7 bases, leaving 9 bases between them. The germline V gene encodes CDR1 SGHTA and CDR2 FQGTGA. Clones were sequenced by immunoSEQ multiplex PCR, and TCRdb holds only the in-frame ones, with some missing. The table has around 41,000 clones, 85% to 90% seen once. The sequence was obtained from a woman aged 18 to 55 with stage III lung adenocarcinoma. The source was peripheral blood, collected before any cancer treatment. The V and J genes are TRBV7-3 and TRBJ2-2; D is undetermined. The CDR3 DNA follows: TGTGCCAGCAGCTTCGTGGAAGGCGGGGAGCTGTTTTTT. It translates to CASSFVEGGELFF. Together with reference TRBV7-3 and TRBJ2-2, the CDR3 gives the full variable domain: GAGVSQTPSNKVTEKGKYVELRCDPISGHTALYWYRQSLGQGPEFLIYFQGTGAADDSGLPNDRFFAVRPEGSVSTLKIQRTERGDSAVYLCASSFVEGGELFFGEGSRLTVL.